The 31 T cell receptor beta chains given below trace back to one sample, sequenced in a study of T cells after yellow fever vaccination (dated by TCRdb to the late 2010s). The sample's treatment or condition label, in plain terms: live attenuated yellow fever vaccine strain. Library generation was performed with 5' RACE. Reads for this sample came from an Illumina NovaSeq 6000. Starting from the raw public reads, TCRdb applied fastp trimming at Q25, assembled clones with MiXCR and retained in-frame beta chains. Records with the same CDR3 protein are collapsed into one entry carrying the most frequent genes and DNA. The sample table records about 240,000 distinct CDR3 sequences; around 3.5% of these occur just once. The leading ten clones occupy about a fifth of the sample. Sequences were derived from PBMCs, sampled 15 days after the yellow fever booster vaccination. The source of these receptors is a man between 18 and 35 years old who received the YFV17D yellow fever vaccine.

This clonotype has ten or more counts. The V call is TRBV7-9, the J call TRBJ1-1; D remains unclear. Trimming shortened V by 3 bases and J by 0 bases, and 5 bases separated the two germline ends. In germline, CDR1 is SEHNR, CDR2 FQNEAQ (reference sequence). The CDR3 sequence is 13 residues long. The DNA for the CDR3 is TGTGCCAGCAGCTTCGATATGAACACTGAAGCTTTCTTT. Its protein product is CASSFDMNTEAFF.

V and J are TRBV29-1 and TRBJ2-5, with 9 bases identical to TRBD2. The CDR3 loop spans 14 amino acids. Trimming took 1 base from V and 7 from J; bases not matched to a gene: 7. Germline loops: CDR1 SQVTM, CDR2 ANQGSEA. The CDR3 nucleotides read TGCAGCGTTGAAGCTGGGACTAGCATCGGGACCCAGTACTTC. This gives the protein CSVEAGTSIGTQYF.

Many counts were recorded for this clonotype. V gene TRBV6-1 combines with J gene TRBJ1-2, with D possibly TRBD1 on 6 matching bases. Germline lookup yields CDR1 MNHNS and CDR2 SASEGT. Deletions cut 1 base from V and 4 bases from J, with 7 bases between. This CDR3 region has 13 residues. The CDR3 DNA reads TGTGCCAGCAGTGAAGGGGGGGCCTATGGCTACACCTTC. This encodes CASSEGGAYGYTF.

This clonotype was seen at least ten times. V gene TRBV9 combines with J gene TRBJ2-2; 7 nucleotides match TRBD1. V lost 4 bases, J lost 3 bases, and 6 bases stayed unmatched. The CDR3 extends over 15 amino acids. Germline CDR1 is SGDLS and CDR2 is YYNGEE. The CDR3 DNA reads as TGTGCCAGCAGCTCCGGACAGGCCTACACCGGGGAGCTGTTTTTT. Residues: CASSSGQAYTGELFF.

The table lists this clonotype with many counts. The chain joins TRBV5-4 to TRBJ2-1, with 8 bases that match TRBD1. The CDR3 loop spans 14 amino acids. J was trimmed by 7 bases and V by 4 bases; bases with no gene match: 7. From germline, CDR1 is SGHNT and CDR2 YYREEE (reference sequence). Here the CDR3 reads CASSATGGGNEQFF. DNA for the CDR3: TGTGCCAGCAGCGCAACAGGGGGTGGGAATGAGCAGTTCTTC.

Ten or more counts support this clonotype. The chain has TRBV6-6 and TRBJ2-7; 15 positions match TRBD2. The CDR3 covers 18 residues. With V trimmed by 2 bases and J by 2 bases, 7 bases remained unmatched. Germline assignment: CDR1 MNHNY and CDR2 SVGAGI (reference sequence). The CDR3 bases are TGTGCCAGCAGTTACCTGGGACTAGCGGGGGGACTCGCCTACGAGCAGTACTTC. Protein: CASSYLGLAGGLAYEQYF.

This clonotype was detected ten times or more. The CDR3 DNA is TGTGCCAGCAGTTCGGGACTGCACACTGAAGCTTTCTTT. Translated: CASSSGLHTEAFF. The chain joins TRBV12-3 or TRBV12-4 to TRBJ1-1, with D maybe TRBD1 (5 bases). There are 13 residues in the CDR3. V was trimmed by 4 bases and J by 3 bases, leaving 9 bases between them.

In its sample, this clonotype was seen many times. The genes are TRBV5-4 and TRBJ2-1, with 8 bases fitting TRBD2. Germline CDR1 SGHNT, CDR2 YYREEE (reference sequence). The CDR3 length is 18 residues. The V gene end was trimmed by 0 bases and the J gene end by 2 bases; junction bases not matched to a gene: 10. In DNA, the CDR3 is TGTGCCAGCAGCTTGGGGAAGAGTAGCGGGAATACCTACAATGAGCAGTTCTTC. This gives the protein CASSLGKSSGNTYNEQFF.

V is TRBV12-5 and J is TRBJ2-1, with D possibly being TRBD1 (5 bases). The CDR3 runs to 16 residues. V shed 3 bases and J shed 2 bases, with 14 bases lying between them. Germline-derived CDR1 and CDR2 are LGHNT and FRNRAP. CDR3 in amino acids: CASGFPQGAPYNEQFF. The CDR3 nucleotides are TGTGCTAGTGGTTTCCCGCAGGGTGCCCCCTACAATGAGCAGTTCTTC. Combining the CDR3 with reference TRBV12-5 and TRBJ2-1 gives the whole variable domain DARVTQTPRHKVTEMGQEVTMRCQPILGHNTVFWYRQTMMQGLELLAYFRNRAPLDDSGMPKDRFSAEMPDATLATLKIQPSEPRDSAVYFCASGFPQGAPYNEQFFGPGTRLTVL.

This clonotype has a handful of counts. The V call is TRBV27, the J call TRBJ1-5; D might be TRBD1 (5 bases). V was pared by 4 bases and J by 0 bases, with 10 bases between. Germline values: CDR1 MNHEY, CDR2 SMNVEV (reference sequence). The CDR3 runs 15 residues. CDR3 sequence reads: CASSWGSYSNQPQHF. In DNA, the CDR3 is TGTGCCAGCAGTTGGGGCAGTTATAGCAATCAGCCCCAGCATTTT.

This clonotype showed up just a few times. The V gene is TRBV19, the J gene TRBJ1-4; tentative D call: TRBD1 (5 bases). Trimming left V 7 bases short and J 13 bases short, with 13 bases between. The CDR3 contains 11 residues. Germline CDR1 reads LNHDA; CDR2 reads SQIVND (reference sequence). CDR3 DNA sequence: TGTGCCAGTAAGGAGGGGCGAAGACTGTTTTTT. Its translation: CASKEGRRLFF. The full variable domain, rest sourced from reference TRBV19 and TRBJ1-4, is DGGITQSPKYLFRKEGQNVTLSCEQNLNHDAMYWYRQDPGQGLRLIYYSQIVNDFQKGDIAEGYSVSREKKESFPLTVTSAQKNPTAFYLCASKEGRRLFFGSGTQLSVL.

At least ten counts were recorded for this clonotype. The chain carries TRBV6-2 or TRBV6-3 and TRBJ2-3; D is undetermined. Germline values: CDR1 MNHEY, CDR2 SVGEGT. The length of the CDR3 is 15 residues. V lost 0 bases to trimming and J lost 2 bases, with 9 bases between them. The CDR3 sequence: CASSYSETDTDTQYF. The DNA of the CDR3 is TGTGCCAGCAGTTACTCCGAGACCGACACAGATACGCAGTATTTT.

A word on this clonotype: Its ends do not fully match the called genes, so a read error is possible. This rearrangement joins TRBV18 to TRBJ2-6; D might be TRBD1 (6 bases). CDR3 length: 18 amino acids. The germline V gene encodes CDR1 KGHSH and CDR2 LQKENI. The CDR3 region has the DNA TGTGCCAGCTCACCAGGGTACAGGGTGGACTCTGGGGCCATCGTCCTGACTTTC. This translates into CASSPGYRVDSGAIVLTF.

This clonotype was counted only a few times. V gene TRBV19 combines with J gene TRBJ1-2; D unresolved. The CDR3 totals 10 residues. V lost 8 bases, J lost 4 bases, and 5 bases lay in between. Germline V gene sequence: CDR1 LNHDA, CDR2 SQIVND (reference sequence). DNA of the CDR3: TGTGCCAGTTACAGCTATGGCTACACCTTC. Protein product: CASYSYGYTF.

This clonotype was counted ten times or more. This rearrangement joins TRBV25-1 to TRBJ2-7, with D tentatively TRBD1 (5 bases). This CDR3 is 14 amino acids long. The ends were cut back, 4 bases at V and 5 bases at J, with 15 bases in the middle. CDR1 is MGHDK and CDR2 is SYGVNS in the germline V gene. CDR3 coding DNA: TGTGCCAGCAGTGCCCAGGGATCGAAGAACGAGCAGTACTTC. Amino acids: CASSAQGSKNEQYF.

This clonotype was recorded at least ten times. The V and J genes are TRBV5-1 and TRBJ2-1; possible D gene TRBD1, 6 bases. V was clipped by 4 bases and J by 2 bases, with 10 bases between them. Germline CDR1 reads SGHRS; CDR2 reads YFSETQ. The CDR3 is made up of 14 amino acids. CDR3 nucleotides: TGCGCCAGCAGCGAACAGGGTACCTACAATGAGCAGTTCTTC. Encoded protein: CASSEQGTYNEQFF.

There are many counts of this clonotype. This rearrangement joins TRBV5-1 to TRBJ1-3, with 7 positions matching TRBD1. After removal of 0 bases from V and 0 bases from J, the junction contained 3 bases not matched to a gene. This CDR3 spans 16 amino acids. Germline values: CDR1 SGHRS, CDR2 YFSETQ. The CDR3, as DNA: TGCGCCAGCAGCTTGGCATGGGACAGCTCTGGAAACACCATATATTTT. Its translation is CASSLAWDSSGNTIYF.

There are many counts of this clonotype. The chain combines TRBV27 with TRBJ2-3; D possibly corresponds to TRBD2 (5 bases). V shed 5 bases and J shed 8 bases, with 17 bases lying between them. Germline assignment: CDR1 MNHEY and CDR2 SMNVEV (reference sequence). The CDR3 has 14 residues. The CDR3 nucleotides read TGTGCCAGCAGTCAACGAGCGGTCTTTGGTACGCAGTATTTT. It specifies CASSQRAVFGTQYF.

This sequence joins TRBV5-4 and TRBJ2-3; 9 positions agree with TRBD2. V lost 2 bases to trimming and J lost 9 bases; unmatched junction nucleotides: 16. Germline CDR1 is SGHNT and CDR2 is YYREEE (reference sequence). The CDR3 loop spans 17 amino acids. The CDR3 coding sequence is TGTGCCAGCAGCTTTGGAAAAGGCGGGGGGGGACCGGGGACGCAGTATTTT. Protein: CASSFGKGGGGPGTQYF.

This clonotype was seen at least ten times. The chain joins TRBV18 to TRBJ2-2; no reliable D call. Germline V gene sequence: CDR1 KGHSH, CDR2 LQKENI. The ends were cut back, 4 bases at V and 4 bases at J, with 16 bases in the middle. This CDR3 has 16 residues. The CDR3 DNA reads as TGTGCCAGCTCACAATTTGTTTCGACGGGCACCGGGGAGCTGTTTTTT. This sequence encodes CASSQFVSTGTGELFF.

The rearrangement uses TRBV12-3 or TRBV12-4 and TRBJ1-5; unclear D gene. The CDR3 is 14 amino acids. Trimming removed 1 base from V and 5 bases from J, with 9 bases in between. The CDR3 sequence: CASSLVTGYQPQHF. Written as DNA, the CDR3 is TGTGCCAGCAGTTTAGTAACGGGATATCAGCCCCAGCATTTT.

This clonotype was seen only a few times. The rearrangement joins TRBV6-1 to TRBJ1-2, with D uncertain. The CDR3 loop spans 11 amino acids. Trimming removed 5 bases at V and 7 bases at J, with 8 bases between. In germline, CDR1 is MNHNS, CDR2 SASEGT. As DNA, the CDR3 is TGTGCCAGCAGTCGACTCATTGGCTACACCTTC. Translated, it gives CASSRLIGYTF.

This clonotype was detected many times. The chain uses TRBV3-1 and TRBJ2-5; D tentatively fits TRBD1 or TRBD2 (5 bases each). Deletions cut 0 bases from V and 9 bases from J, with 8 bases between. Germline V gene sequence: CDR1 LGHDT, CDR2 YNNKEL (reference sequence). The length of the CDR3 is 12 residues. CDR3 region: CASSQEPGPQYF. CDR3 nucleotides: TGTGCCAGCAGCCAAGAACCGGGGCCCCAGTACTTC.

This clonotype was seen at least ten times. The J gene is TRBJ2-3, the V gene TRBV20-1; D uncertain. CDR3 length: 10 amino acids. Trimming removed 3 bases at V and 9 bases at J, with 7 bases between. The germline CDR1 and CDR2 sequences are DFQATT and SNEGSKA (reference sequence). The CDR3 is CSASWSTQYF. The CDR3 DNA sequence: TGCAGTGCTAGCTGGTCCACGCAGTATTTT.

This clonotype was counted at least ten times. CDR3 region: CASSPAGTATDTQYF. CDR3 nucleotide sequence: TGCGCCAGCAGCCCAGCCGGGACAGCTACAGATACGCAGTATTTT. V usage is TRBV5-1 and J usage is TRBJ2-3, with TRBD1 matching 7 bases. This CDR3 is built from 15 residues. Germline CDR1 reads SGHRS; CDR2 reads YFSETQ. V shed 4 bases, J shed 3 bases, and the junction held 8 bases outside the gene matches.

A remark on this clonotype: A read error may explain this, as a much larger clone is one base away. The V call is TRBV5-1, the J call TRBJ1-2; possible D gene TRBD1, 5 bases. CDR1 is SGHRS and CDR2 is YFSETQ in the germline V gene. The CDR3 totals 15 residues. Deletions cut 4 bases from V and 8 bases from J, with 21 bases between. The CDR3 DNA reads as TGCGCCAGCAGCCCCATGACCCCAGGGTCTGGCGGCTACACCTTC. Translation: CASSPMTPGSGGYTF. The entire variable domain, with the rest obtained from reference TRBV5-1 and TRBJ1-2, is as follows: KAGVTQTPRYLIKTRGQQVTLSCSPISGHRSVSWYQQTPGQGLQFLFEYFSETQRNKGNFPGRFSGRQFSNSRSEMNVSTLELGDSALYLCASSPMTPGSGGYTFGSGTRLTVV.

This clonotype was seen ten or more times. The CDR3 loop is CASSIAGAFTDTQYF. The CDR3 DNA reads TGTGCCAGCAGTATAGCGGGGGCCTTCACAGATACGCAGTATTTT. V usage is TRBV6-1 and J usage is TRBJ2-3; 9 bases align to TRBD2. The germline V gene encodes CDR1 MNHNS and CDR2 SASEGT. This CDR3 is built from 15 residues. With V trimmed by 5 bases and J by 2 bases, 5 bases remained unmatched.

The table lists this clonotype with many counts. This sequence joins TRBV5-1 and TRBJ1-5; D is unclear. The CDR3 is 14 residues long. Trimming cost V 0 bases and J 6 bases, with 10 bases left between them. Germline CDR1 is SGHRS and CDR2 is YFSETQ. Here the CDR3 reads CASSLDGDRQPQHF. CDR3 nucleotide sequence: TGCGCCAGCAGCTTGGATGGGGATCGTCAGCCCCAGCATTTT.

This clonotype was observed at least ten times. This sequence joins TRBV5-1 and TRBJ2-3, with D possibly TRBD1 on 6 matching bases. CDR1 is SGHRS, CDR2 YFSETQ, per germline. CDR3 size: 14 residues. V was pared by 0 bases and J by 3 bases, with 8 bases between. CDR3 residues: CASSLGQATDTQYF. The CDR3, as DNA: TGCGCCAGCAGCTTGGGACAGGCAACAGATACGCAGTATTTT.

Ten or more counts support this clonotype. V usage is TRBV7-9 and J usage is TRBJ2-7, with TRBD1 matching 9 bases. The CDR3 spans 14 residues. V lost 2 bases, J lost 6 bases, and 5 bases stayed unmatched. Germline V gene lookup returns CDR1 SEHNR and CDR2 FQNEAQ (reference sequence). The CDR3 sequence is CASSLTGGRGEQYF. The CDR3 coding sequence is TGTGCCAGCAGCTTAACAGGGGGCCGAGGCGAGCAGTACTTC.

This clonotype appeared many times. V and J are TRBV7-9 and TRBJ1-2, with no clear D. CDR1 is SEHNR and CDR2 is FQNEAQ in the germline V gene (reference sequence). Trimming took 2 bases from V and 8 from J, leaving 3 bases between them. The CDR3 loop spans 10 amino acids. Here the CDR3 DNA reads TGTGCCAGCAGCTTAAGCGGCTACACCTTC. Its protein is CASSLSGYTF.